The T cell receptor beta chain described here comes from a study of cytomegalovirus exposure and HLA in healthy donors (dated by TCRdb to about 2017). With respect to the entire study: In an earlier analysis of about 560 of the donors, approximately 260 Gb of sequence data and some 100 million unique TCR beta sequences from 150 million to 200 million T cells were reported. Typing coverage differed by locus: A, B, C, DRB1 and DQB1 were typed in roughly 620-640 donors, DQA1 in about 500, DPA1 in approximately 610, and DPB1 in just under 490. Along with the roughly 700-subject first cohort, a separate validation cohort of roughly 110 different subjects was used. Donor age, sex, ethnicity and CMV serostatus were collected together with the repertoire data. The study profiled the T cell repertoires of hundreds of subjects by immunosequencing and related them to cytomegalovirus serostatus. All discovery cohort repertoires had been generated using a single sequencing platform. An earlier analysis of 500 to 650 of the donors applied high-throughput TCR beta sequencing to assess whether each TCR beta V gene segment acted as functional or pseudogenic. An early release covering 500 to 750 HLA-typed donors comprised roughly 300 gigabases of sequencing data and around 80 million unique TCR sequences. A later genetic analysis used genome-wide SNP genotypes for about 65% of the 666 donors, treating that subset as a discovery cohort. Roughly five DR-DQ haplotypes were handled as single units for association and clustering because linkage in the cohort was strong. To predict cytomegalovirus infection status, the study combined high-throughput TCR immunosequencing, statistical association of individual TCRs with disease status, and machine learning. Class I and class II HLA loci were covered by the typing at four-digit resolution. The study aimed to test whether signatures of past pathogen exposure could be identified by cataloging public T cell receptors. The later analysis used no new phenotypic data to find candidate immune exposures, relying instead on TCR beta sequences and their occurrence across donors. Among around 400 genotyped donors of the cohort, an average of around 220,000 unique TCR beta nucleotide sequences was sequenced per donor, of which about 19% were non-productive. A later analysis re-analyzed previously published TCR beta repertoires from 550 to 700 donors and added high-resolution HLA genotyping to study TCR occurrence patterns. Of the roughly 400 genotyped donors, more than 75% were placed in the genetic ancestry cluster associated with self-reported Caucasian donors.

This clone was observed a handful of times. The specificity of this receptor is unknown. One base away there is no much larger clone; base qualities are not given. Measured from the cysteine to the phenylalanine, the CDR3 is 16 residues long. CDR3 DNA is the only sequence kept; it has 48 bases, read in frame from the first base. CDR1 and CDR2 were assigned from the germline V gene as SGDLS and YYNGEE. V loses 3 bases, J loses 6 bases, and the germline ends lie 19 bases apart. In total, 500 to 700 healthy bone marrow donors made up the cohort. At the time of sampling, every cohort member was nominally healthy, though immune exposures that went unrecorded were likely present. The donor tested CMV seropositive, placing the donor among the 289 seropositive members of the cohort. Every donor gave a peripheral blood sample, and the peripheral blood mononuclear cells from that sample were used for TCR beta sequencing. The Qiagen DNeasy Blood Extraction Kit was used to extract genomic DNA from the blood cell samples.

What the study reported, not specific to this receptor: A cluster of highly shared sequence variants was judged likely to be a technical artifact of the sequencing pipeline. The study listed 150 to 200 TCR beta chains as associated with cytomegalovirus. Because some donors lacked HLA typing at each locus, the association tests relied only on the typed subset. Assigning TCR associations to individual alleles was difficult when HLA alleles, especially DR and DQ, strongly co-occurred. In this cohort, only TCR beta chains were sequenced, and detectable features were limited by the absence of alpha or paired-chain data. Because the 87-base-pair reads could not distinguish some IMGT-functional V segments, including TRBV6-2 and TRBV6-3, those segments were excluded. In a later analysis, most CMV-associated TCR beta chains were found to appear HLA-restricted, with HLA associations seemingly driven largely by CMV exposure. In a later analysis, the rate of TCR association differed among HLA loci, with DRB1 alleles having the most associated TCRs and HLA-C alleles having the fewest. It was suggested by the authors that the approach could potentially be generalized to other disease states and immunological phenotypes. Three of the identified cytomegalovirus-associated TCR beta chains were confirmed in vitro to be specific for cytomegalovirus antigens. In both the original and validation cohorts, the classifier was reported to diagnose cytomegalovirus status with high specificity and sensitivity. In a later genetic analysis, a missense DCLRE1C variant was associated with V-gene and J-gene trimming of TCR beta chains, and the association was replicated in an independent cohort. A further reported finding was that TCR beta sequences accurately predicted the HLA-A and HLA-B alleles for most subjects in the first cohort. At a false discovery rate of 0.05, a later analysis linked 16,951 TCR beta sequences to specific HLA alleles. Most TCR sequences were observed very rarely across donors, whereas some public TCRs were present in many individuals. Compared with equally common non-associated chains, HLA-associated TCR beta chains in a later analysis were more clonally expanded and had lower generation probabilities. The presence/absence analyses assumed that sequencing depth was roughly uniform across donors, and that assumption may not be true. In an earlier analysis of approximately 600 of the donors, most TCR beta V segments were observed in productive rearrangements about 90% or about 30% of the time, broadly matching IMGT annotations. Linkage disequilibrium might explain the correlated functional status among segregating V segments, but an unknown experimental factor could not be excluded. In a later genetic analysis, fewer N-insertions in productive TCRs were reported among donors in an Asian-associated ancestry cluster than the roughly 710-donor mean. The earlier analysis of nearly 600 of the donors excluded fewer than 20 rarely observed V segments, including chromosome 9 orphons, because counts were too low. CMV serostatus was the only immune exposure information available for the cohort. According to a later analysis, parvovirus B19, influenza, CMV and Epstein-Barr virus appeared linked to several top co-occurrence clusters.

Receptor libraries were prepared by the immunoSEQ multiplex PCR assay. A mixture of 60 forward primers for TCR Vbeta segments and 13 reverse primers for TCR Jbeta segments was used in the multiplex PCR. Amplification of the CDR3 region of rearranged TCR beta genes was performed with a multiplex PCR assay on genomic DNA. On the Illumina HiSeq System, the amplified TCR beta libraries were sequenced as 87-base-pair reads. As for the authors' bioinformatics: Across the 670 or so repertoires, a later analysis counted roughly 84 million unique TCR beta chains, roughly 11 million of which were shared by at least two donors. To remove PCR and sequencing errors, raw reads were error-corrected and collapsed into unique sequences using a nearest-neighbor algorithm that merged closely related sequences. Alignment of CDR3 sequences to IMGT reference sequences was used to assign V, D and J gene segments. For a sequence to be retained, a match of at least six nucleotides was required to both a V gene segment and a J gene segment. A rearrangement was called productive if the CDR3 had no stop codons and remained in frame with V and J, and every other rearrangement was called non-productive. CDR3 was defined by IMGT convention, running from the second conserved V-encoded cysteine to the conserved J-encoded phenylalanine. The earlier analysis of more than 450 of the donors excluded sequences that lacked an unambiguous match to a single V gene segment. An earlier analysis of 450 to 650 of the donors called V segments functional above 56.7% productive rearrangements and segregating when the between-donor standard deviation exceeded 5%. A statistical classification framework was built to diagnose cytomegalovirus status from the catalog of TCR beta chain sequences. A later analysis assigned V and J genes by comparing TCR nucleotide sequences with IMGT/GENE-DB human TR gene sequences. In a later analysis, CDR3 sequences and most-parsimonious VDJ recombination scenarios were assigned using the TCRdist pipeline. In a later analysis, every TCR beta chain was defined by the combination of its CDR3 amino acid sequence and its V-gene family, and reads without a unique V-gene family were dropped. In a later analysis, 550 to 650 highly shared, low-generation-probability nucleotide sequences were removed to address suspected cross-contamination and a sequencing artifact. A later analysis calculated a clonal expansion index for each public chain from normalized within-repertoire ranks of inferred template counts. In a later analysis, generation probabilities were computed using a VDJ recombination model fitted to out-of-frame rearrangements, and the results were checked against IGoR. A later analysis scored TCR-TCR, TCR-HLA and TCR-CMV co-occurrence with hypergeometric tests, applying a repertoire-size bias correction to TCR pairs. In a later analysis, false discovery rates were estimated by permuting HLA or CMV assignments 20 times. In a later analysis, co-occurring TCRs were grouped with DBSCAN, and TCRdist sequence similarity was added when clustering was performed within HLA-allele-positive subsets. For co-occurrence clustering, repertoires with fewer than 30,000 or more than 120,000 public chains were excluded, along with 5 or 6 repertoires with anomalous nucleotide sharing. TCRdb carries this immuneACCESS record with in-frame sequences only. Its versions omit some clonotypes, under half of them owing to an unresolved V gene in the studies checked, with the rest unexplained. V, J and clone size reflect that table, while D and trimming were determined from the DNA. The sample includes some 93,000 clones, with about 66% observed a single time. The ten largest clonotypes hold about 5.4% of the sample.

The clonotype originates from a boy younger than 18 in good health and CMV-seropositive. The chain is encoded by TRBV9 joined to TRBJ1-3, with a weak D call of TRBD1 (6 bases match). Sequencing was performed on PBMCs. The DNA sequence is TGTGCCAGCAGCGCCGGACAGCCTCGATCCGTAAACACCATATATTTT. This yields the protein CASSAGQPRSVNTIYF.